This is a list of T cell receptor beta chains from one sample in a study of neurological immune-mediated disorders. TCRdb re-called the 5' RACE reads through MiXCR, storing one row per CDR3 protein. The repertoire holds 55,000 to 60,000 distinct CDR3 sequences, with around 3.5% as singletons. Source material: PBMCs. The receptors shown here come from a woman younger than 45 with multiple sclerosis. CDR3s include the opening cysteine and the closing phenylalanine or tryptophan. Fields, in order: V gene, CDR3 length, clone size, J gene, D gene, CDR3 protein, CDR3 DNA. The D gene is left open where the match is weak. Rows give clone size only sometimes, using once, few, many, or a class for an expanded clone.

TRBV2	10	.	TRBJ2-2	.	CARELGELFF	TGTGCCAGAGAGCTCGGGGAGCTGTTTTTT
TRBV5-1	12	many	TRBJ2-7	.	CASRSTGYEQYF	TGCGCCAGCCGCTCCACAGGCTACGAGCAGTACTTC
TRBV20-1	13	many	TRBJ2-1	.	CSARANSYNEQFF	TGCAGTGCTAGAGCCAACTCCTACAATGAGCAGTTCTTC
TRBV20-1	12	.	TRBJ2-7	.	CSAGDSVGEQYF	TGCAGTGCCGGGGACTCCGTAGGAGAGCAGTACTTC
TRBV20-1	14	many	TRBJ1-6	TRBD1	CSANRDRLNSPLHF	TGCAGTGCTAACCGGGACAGACTTAATTCACCCCTCCACTTT
TRBV7-3	13	few	TRBJ2-5	.	CASSLGASETQYF	TGTGCCAGCAGCTTAGGGGCGTCGGAGACCCAGTACTTC
TRBV5-1	14	many	TRBJ2-1	.	CASSLEGPWDEQFF	TGCGCCAGCAGCTTGGAAGGGCCCTGGGATGAGCAGTTCTTC
TRBV2	13	.	TRBJ1-5	.	CASSEARGQPQNF	TGTGCCAGCAGTGAAGCGCGGGGTCAGCCCCAGAATTTT
TRBV5-1	18	few	TRBJ2-6	TRBD1	CASSLETGVISGANVLTF	TGCGCCAGCAGCTTGGAGACAGGGGTGATCTCTGGGGCCAACGTCCTGACTTTC
TRBV5-1	17	many	TRBJ2-1	TRBD2	CASRTSGTRVTYNEQFF	TGCGCCAGCCGGACTAGCGGGACCCGGGTCACCTACAATGAGCAGTTCTTC
TRBV7-2	13	few	TRBJ1-5	.	CASSPARELPQHF	TGTGCCAGCAGCCCCGCCCGGGAATTACCCCAGCATTTT
TRBV20-1	14	.	TRBJ1-5	.	CSARAQVGIQPQNF	TGCAGTGCTAGAGCACAGGTCGGTATACAGCCCCAGAATTTT
TRBV5-5	15	many	TRBJ1-6	.	CASSLEGGRVSPLHF	TGTGCCAGCAGCTTGGAAGGGGGGCGCGTTTCACCCCTCCACTTT
TRBV5-1	14	many	TRBJ1-1	TRBD1	CASSLGSHRGEAFF	TGCGCCAGCAGCTTGGGGTCTCACAGGGGTGAAGCTTTCTTT
TRBV20-1	15	many	TRBJ2-1	.	CSARDHIRGGNEQFF	TGCAGTGCTAGAGATCATATCAGAGGCGGCAATGAGCAGTTCTTC
TRBV7-9	16	many	TRBJ2-2	.	CASSFPERGNTGELFF	TGTGCCAGCAGCTTTCCTGAGAGGGGGAACACCGGGGAGCTGTTTTTT
TRBV19	14	many	TRBJ1-5	.	CASTPVKNTQPQHF	TGTGCCAGTACTCCCGTAAAGAATACTCAGCCCCAGCATTTT
TRBV3-1	16	.	TRBJ2-1	.	CASSPVWRSSYNEQFF	TGTGCCAGCAGCCCGGTCTGGCGCAGCTCCTACAATGAGCAGTTCTTC
TRBV3-1	14	many	TRBJ2-7	.	CASSQAPGSYEQYF	TGTGCCAGCAGCCAAGCTCCCGGGAGCTACGAGCAGTACTTC
TRBV4-3	14	many	TRBJ2-7	.	CASSRSPGIYEQYF	TGCGCCAGCAGCCGGTCTCCTGGGATCTACGAGCAGTACTTC
TRBV20-1	15	many	TRBJ1-4	.	CSARASGTAGEKLFF	TGCAGTGCTAGAGCGTCGGGTACAGCGGGGGAAAAACTGTTTTTT
TRBV20-1	12	many	TRBJ2-7	.	CSARRGSYEQYF	TGCAGTGCTAGGAGGGGTTCCTACGAGCAGTACTTC
TRBV29-1	14	many	TRBJ2-2	TRBD2	CSVLAGGWTGELFF	TGCAGCGTCCTAGCGGGAGGTTGGACCGGGGAGCTGTTTTTT
TRBV29-1	10	many	TRBJ1-1	.	CSVADTEAFF	TGCAGCGTTGCGGACACTGAAGCTTTCTTT
TRBV5-1	15	many	TRBJ1-2	.	CASSPGYPEGYGYTF	TGCGCCAGCAGCCCCGGGTACCCGGAGGGCTATGGCTACACCTTC
TRBV20-1	15	many	TRBJ2-7	.	CSASTTWGYPYEQYF	TGCAGTGCTTCCACTACATGGGGTTACCCCTACGAGCAGTACTTC
TRBV7-2	13	many	TRBJ2-7	.	CASSSIQGYEQYF	TGTGCCAGCAGCTCCATACAGGGCTACGAGCAGTACTTC
TRBV10-2	14	.	TRBJ1-2	.	CASSRTSIDYGYTF	TGCGCCAGCTCCCGAACGTCCATAGACTATGGCTACACCTTC
TRBV2	12	many	TRBJ2-7	.	CASGASSYEQYF	TGTGCCAGCGGGGCGAGCTCCTACGAGCAGTACTTC
TRBV7-9	14	.	TRBJ1-4	TRBD1	CASSRGQGDEKLFF	TGTGCCAGCAGCCGGGGACAGGGAGATGAAAAACTGTTTTTT
TRBV6-5	13	few	TRBJ2-3	.	CASRSPGADTQYF	TGTGCCAGCAGGTCCCCAGGTGCAGATACGCAGTATTTT
TRBV7-9	13	few	TRBJ1-4	.	CASRRVTNDKLFF	TGTGCCAGCAGGAGGGTAACTAATGACAAACTGTTTTTT
TRBV20-1	13	many	TRBJ2-5	TRBD1	CSAPAGGAETQYF	TGCAGTGCTCCAGCAGGGGGTGCAGAGACCCAGTACTTC
TRBV12-3/TRBV12-4	16	many	TRBJ2-2	TRBD2	CASSFGLAGGPGELFF	TGTGCCAGCAGTTTTGGTCTAGCGGGAGGACCCGGGGAGCTGTTTTTT
TRBV7-2	12	.	TRBJ2-1	.	CASSLSTKEQFF	TGTGCCAGCAGTCTAAGTACCAAGGAGCAGTTCTTC
TRBV5-1	15	many	TRBJ2-3	.	CASSLFPRAPDTQYF	TGCGCCAGCAGCTTGTTCCCCAGGGCCCCAGATACGCAGTATTTT
TRBV11-2	13	many	TRBJ2-3	TRBD1	CASSLGPGQGKGF	TGTGCCAGCAGCTTAGGACCGGGACAGGGGAAAGGTTTT
TRBV12-3/TRBV12-4	14	many	TRBJ2-7	TRBD1	CASRTGYPPYEQYF	TGTGCCAGCAGGACAGGGTATCCCCCCTACGAGCAGTACTTC
TRBV7-9	15	many	TRBJ1-2	.	CASSLEEGASYGYTF	TGTGCCAGCAGCTTGGAAGAAGGGGCCTCCTATGGCTACACCTTC
TRBV5-1	14	many	TRBJ2-7	.	CASSLGLEVGEQYF	TGCGCCAGCAGCTTGGGCCTCGAAGTTGGCGAGCAGTACTTC
TRBV25-1	11	.	TRBJ2-3	.	CASRVTDTQYF	TGTGCCAGCAGAGTAACAGATACGCAGTATTTT
TRBV11-2	16	many	TRBJ2-3	.	CASSLVGSSGTDTQYF	TGTGCCAGCAGCTTAGTGGGGAGTTCCGGCACAGATACGCAGTATTTT
TRBV29-1	15	many	TRBJ2-7	TRBD2	CSVKLAGGSSYEQYF	TGCAGCGTTAAACTAGCGGGTGGAAGCTCCTACGAGCAGTACTTC
TRBV7-6	18	many	TRBJ2-7	.	CASSSLGRTPIIGGEQYF	TGTGCCAGCAGCTCCCTCGGCAGAACTCCCATAATCGGTGGGGAGCAGTACTTC
TRBV28	17	many	TRBJ1-1	TRBD1	CASTLDRGVLLDTEAFF	TGTGCCAGCACCTTGGACAGGGGAGTTTTATTGGACACTGAAGCTTTCTTT
TRBV20-1	15	many	TRBJ2-1	TRBD1	CSASRRELQGNEQFF	TGCAGTGCTAGTCGTAGGGAGTTACAGGGGAATGAGCAGTTCTTC
TRBV11-2	15	many	TRBJ2-1	.	CASTFEDRLYNEQFF	TGTGCCAGCACTTTCGAGGATAGACTTTACAATGAGCAGTTCTTC
TRBV20-1	14	many	TRBJ1-5	TRBD1	CSASRQGRNQPQHF	TGCAGTGCTAGTCGACAGGGGCGCAATCAGCCCCAGCATTTT
TRBV5-1	12	many	TRBJ2-1	.	CASSLGVAEQFF	TGCGCCAGCAGCTTGGGGGTAGCGGAGCAGTTCTTC
TRBV6-2/TRBV6-3	12	many	TRBJ2-7	.	CASSTGFHEQYF	TGTGCCAGCAGTACAGGGTTCCACGAGCAGTACTTC
TRBV5-1	14	.	TRBJ1-1	.	CASSLPNQGTEAFF	TGCGCCAGCAGCTTACCCAATCAGGGAACTGAAGCTTTCTTT
TRBV29-1	13	many	TRBJ1-1	.	CSVADSLNTEAFF	TGCAGCGTTGCAGACAGTTTGAACACTGAAGCTTTCTTT
TRBV20-1	14	many	TRBJ2-7	TRBD2	CSAPGLAGDYEQYF	TGCAGTGCGCCTGGACTAGCGGGGGACTACGAGCAGTACTTC